The 2 T cell receptor beta chains given below trace back to one sample, sequenced in a study of blood T cell repertoires in COVID-19. Profiling relied on immunoSEQ multiplex PCR, and the TCRdb table lists in-frame clones only, not all of them. The sample holds about 89,000 clones, about 91% seen once. Sequenced input: peripheral blood. The origin of the receptors is a man aged 55 to 70 with acute or convalescent COVID-19.

The chain uses TRBV4-2 and TRBJ2-5, with 8 bases matching TRBD1. Germline V lookup: CDR1 LGHNA, CDR2 YNFKEQ. The CDR3 totals 15 residues. With 5 bases clipped from V and 1 base from J, the junction kept 6 bases outside the gene matches. CDR3 bases: TGTGCCAGCAGCTCAGGACAGGGCGCCCAAGAGACCCAGTACTTC. Translating it yields CASSSGQGAQETQYF.

J is TRBJ2-7 and V is TRBV2; D might be TRBD2 (6 bases). The CDR3 contains 14 residues. Trimming removed 6 bases from V and 3 bases from J, with 15 bases in between. Germline CDR1 is SNHLY and CDR2 is FYNNEI. This CDR3 is CASSTETRRYEQYF. CDR3 nucleotide sequence: TGTGCCAGCAGCACCGAGACTAGGCGCTACGAGCAGTACTTC.